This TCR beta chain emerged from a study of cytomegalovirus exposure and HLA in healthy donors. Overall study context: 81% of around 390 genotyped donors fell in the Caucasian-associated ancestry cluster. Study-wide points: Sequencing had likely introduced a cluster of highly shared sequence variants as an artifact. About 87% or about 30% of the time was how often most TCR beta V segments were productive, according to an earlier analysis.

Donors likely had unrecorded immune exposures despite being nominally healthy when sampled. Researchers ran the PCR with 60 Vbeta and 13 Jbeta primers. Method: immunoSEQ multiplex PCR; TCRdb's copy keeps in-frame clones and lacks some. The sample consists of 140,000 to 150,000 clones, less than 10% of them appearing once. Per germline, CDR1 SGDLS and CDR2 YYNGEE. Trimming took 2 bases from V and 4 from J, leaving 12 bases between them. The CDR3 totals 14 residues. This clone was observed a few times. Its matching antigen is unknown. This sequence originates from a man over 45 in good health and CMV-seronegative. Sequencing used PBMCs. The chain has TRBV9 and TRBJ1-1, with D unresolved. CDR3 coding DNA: TGTGCCAGCAGCGTCAGGACTATCCCCACTGAAGCTTTCTTT. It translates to CASSVRTIPTEAFF.